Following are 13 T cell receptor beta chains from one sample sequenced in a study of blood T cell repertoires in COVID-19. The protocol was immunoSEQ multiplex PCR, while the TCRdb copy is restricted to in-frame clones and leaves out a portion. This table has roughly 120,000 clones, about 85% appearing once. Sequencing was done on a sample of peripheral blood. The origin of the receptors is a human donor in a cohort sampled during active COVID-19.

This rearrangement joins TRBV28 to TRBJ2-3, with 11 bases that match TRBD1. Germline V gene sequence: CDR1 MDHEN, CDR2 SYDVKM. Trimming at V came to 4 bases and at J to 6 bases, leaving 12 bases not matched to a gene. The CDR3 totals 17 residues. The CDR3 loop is CASSYNPGQGEGDTQYF. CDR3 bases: TGTGCCAGCAGTTACAACCCGGGACAGGGGGAGGGCGATACGCAGTATTTT.

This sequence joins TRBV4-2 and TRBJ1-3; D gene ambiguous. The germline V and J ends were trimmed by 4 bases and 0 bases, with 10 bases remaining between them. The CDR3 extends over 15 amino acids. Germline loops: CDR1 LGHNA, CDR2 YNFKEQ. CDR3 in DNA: TGTGCCAGCAGCCCAGCAGGAAACTCTGGAAACACCATATATTTT. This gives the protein CASSPAGNSGNTIYF.

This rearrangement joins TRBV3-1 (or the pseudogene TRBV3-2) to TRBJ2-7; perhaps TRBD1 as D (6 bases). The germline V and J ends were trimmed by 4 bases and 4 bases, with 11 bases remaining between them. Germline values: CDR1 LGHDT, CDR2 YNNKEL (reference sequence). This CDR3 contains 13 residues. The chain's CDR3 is CASSPPGTYEQYF. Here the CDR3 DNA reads TGTGCCAGCAGCCCACCCGGGACATACGAGCAGTACTTC.

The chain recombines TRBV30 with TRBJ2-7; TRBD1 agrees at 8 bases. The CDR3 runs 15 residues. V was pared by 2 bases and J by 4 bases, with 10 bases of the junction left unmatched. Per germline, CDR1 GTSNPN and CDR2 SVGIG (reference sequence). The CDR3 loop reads CAWSIPGQVGYEQYF. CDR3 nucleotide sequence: TGTGCCTGGAGTATACCGGGACAGGTCGGATACGAGCAGTACTTC.

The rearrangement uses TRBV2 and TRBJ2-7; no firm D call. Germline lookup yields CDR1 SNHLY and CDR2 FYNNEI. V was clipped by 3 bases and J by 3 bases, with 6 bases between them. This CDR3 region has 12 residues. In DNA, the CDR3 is TGTGCCAGCAGTGAGGGCCTCTACGAGCAGTACTTC. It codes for CASSEGLYEQYF.

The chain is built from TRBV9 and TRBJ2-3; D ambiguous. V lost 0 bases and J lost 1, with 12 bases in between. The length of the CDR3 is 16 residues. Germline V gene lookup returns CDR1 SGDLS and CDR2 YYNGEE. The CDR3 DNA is TGTGCCAGCAGCGTAGATCGTCCAGGCCGCACAGATACGCAGTATTTT. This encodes CASSVDRPGRTDTQYF.

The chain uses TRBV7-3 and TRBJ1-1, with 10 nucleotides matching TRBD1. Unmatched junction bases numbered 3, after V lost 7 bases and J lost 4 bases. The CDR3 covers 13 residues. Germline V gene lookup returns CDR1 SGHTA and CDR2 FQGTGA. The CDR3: CASIRTGGTEAFF. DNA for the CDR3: TGTGCCAGCATCAGGACAGGGGGCACTGAAGCTTTCTTT.

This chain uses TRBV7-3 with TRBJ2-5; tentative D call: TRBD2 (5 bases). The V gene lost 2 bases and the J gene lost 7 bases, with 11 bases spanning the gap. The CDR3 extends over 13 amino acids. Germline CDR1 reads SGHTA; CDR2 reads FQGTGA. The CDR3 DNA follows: TGTGCCAGCAGCTTAGAAAGGGAGTCGACCCAGTACTTC. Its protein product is CASSLERESTQYF.

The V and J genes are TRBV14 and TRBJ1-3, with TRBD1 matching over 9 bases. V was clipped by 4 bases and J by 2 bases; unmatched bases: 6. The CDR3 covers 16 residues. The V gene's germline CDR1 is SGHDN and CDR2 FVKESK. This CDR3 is CASSPLGTGTGNTIYF. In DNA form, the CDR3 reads TGTGCCAGCAGCCCCCTCGGGACAGGGACTGGAAACACCATATATTTT. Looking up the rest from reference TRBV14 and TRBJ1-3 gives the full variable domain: EAGVTQFPSHSVIEKGQTVTLRCDPISGHDNLYWYRRVMGKEIKFLLHFVKESKQDESGMPNNRFLAERTGGTYSTLKVQPAELEDSGVYFCASSPLGTGTGNTIYFGEGSWLTVV.

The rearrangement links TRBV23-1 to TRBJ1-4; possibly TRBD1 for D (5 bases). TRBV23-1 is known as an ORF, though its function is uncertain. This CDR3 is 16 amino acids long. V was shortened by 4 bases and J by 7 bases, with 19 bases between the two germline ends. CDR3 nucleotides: TGCGCCAGCAGTCTATGGCCGCGGGACGGCGCTGAAAAACTGTTTTTT. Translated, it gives CASSLWPRDGAEKLFF.

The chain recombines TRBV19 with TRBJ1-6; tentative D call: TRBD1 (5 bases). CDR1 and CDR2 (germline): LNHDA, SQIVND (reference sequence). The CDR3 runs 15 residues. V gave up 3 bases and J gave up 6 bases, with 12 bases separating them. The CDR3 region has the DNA TGTGCCAGTAGTATCAGGGTTGGAAGTAATTCACCCCTCCACTTT. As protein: CASSIRVGSNSPLHF.

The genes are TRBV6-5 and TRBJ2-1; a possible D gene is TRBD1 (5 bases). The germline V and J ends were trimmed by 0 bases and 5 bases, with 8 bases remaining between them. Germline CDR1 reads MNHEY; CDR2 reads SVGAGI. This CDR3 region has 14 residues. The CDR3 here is CASSYSWGNNEQFF. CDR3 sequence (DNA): TGTGCCAGCAGTTACTCGTGGGGCAACAATGAGCAGTTCTTC.

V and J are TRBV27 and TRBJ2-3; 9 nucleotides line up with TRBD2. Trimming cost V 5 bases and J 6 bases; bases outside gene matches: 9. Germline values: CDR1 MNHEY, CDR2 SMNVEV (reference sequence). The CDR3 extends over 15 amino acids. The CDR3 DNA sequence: TGTGCCAGCAGTGACACACTAGCGGGTATTGATACGCAGTATTTT. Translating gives CASSDTLAGIDTQYF.